The clone carrying this TCR beta chain was detected only a few times. Its antigen remains unknown. The entry originates in a study of molecular identifiers for immune sequencing clone quantification. Overall study findings and caveats: A single cell's spiked Jurkat TCR RNA was reportedly detectable among one million naive cells. Clones above 20 RNA copies contained over 98% of effector molecules and under 1% of naive molecules.

V was clipped by 6 bases and J by 0 bases, with 12 bases between them. CDR1 and CDR2 from the germline V gene are SEHNR and FQNEAQ (reference sequence). The CDR3 length is 15 residues. TCRdb recomputed calls from the PCR reads with MiXCR, one row per CDR3 protein. The repertoire holds 50,000 to 70,000 distinct CDR3 sequences, with 18% as singletons. This TCR was sampled from a human donor in good health. Some libraries in this study had Jurkat cell RNA spiked in. Sequencing input: naive CD8+ T cells from blood, with Jurkat cell RNA spiked in. Subset meaning: FACS-sorted CD8+CD4-CCR7+CD45RA+ naive T cells. The gene calls are TRBV7-9 and TRBJ2-1; D possibly uses TRBD1 or TRBD2 (6 bases each). The CDR3 DNA is TGTGCCAGCAGGCCAGAGGGGGGCTCCTACAATGAGCAGTTCTTC. This gives the protein CASRPEGGSYNEQFF.